The 24 T cell receptor beta chains below were found in one sample sequenced in a study of CD8 T cells in ankylosing spondylitis. Each CDR3 protein gets one entry after TCRdb re-called the 5' RACE reads with MiXCR. This table holds tens of thousands of distinct CDR3 sequences, approximately 30% found once. The sequencing input was blood, either unsorted or a sorted T cell fraction (not recorded which). These receptors were taken from a male donor with ankylosing spondylitis or in good health (not recorded which).

Concerning this clonotype: The junction departs from the called germline gene at one end, perhaps through a read error. This rearrangement joins TRBV5-1 to TRBJ2-7; 10 bases align to TRBD1. Germline V lookup: CDR1 SGHRS, CDR2 YFSETQ. The CDR3 is made up of 14 amino acids. The CDR3 region has the DNA TGCGCCAGCAGCACGGGACAGGGGTCCTCCGAGCAGTACTTC. It translates to CASSTGQGSSEQYF.

This clonotype was counted at least ten times. The chain combines TRBV3-1 with TRBJ2-2; perhaps TRBD1 as D (5 bases). This CDR3 has 16 amino acids. Deletions cut 1 base from V and 1 base from J, with 10 bases between. Germline assignment: CDR1 LGHDT and CDR2 YNNKEL (reference sequence). The CDR3 DNA reads as TGTGCCAGCAGCCAAGGGGGCACTATGAACACCGGGGAGCTGTTTTTT. It is translated as CASSQGGTMNTGELFF.

This chain connects TRBV7-2 to TRBJ2-7, with 11 bases that match TRBD2. V was pared by 5 bases and J by 1 base, with 7 bases of the junction left unmatched. CDR1 SGHTA and CDR2 FQGNSA come from the germline V gene. The CDR3 is 16 residues long. The CDR3 DNA reads as TGTGCCAGCAGCATTACCGGGACTAGCGGATCCTACGAGCAGTACTTC. This gives the protein CASSITGTSGSYEQYF.

The chain uses TRBV29-1 and TRBJ1-1; D remains ambiguous. Germline loops: CDR1 SQVTM, CDR2 ANQGSEA. The CDR3 totals 12 residues. The ends were cut back, 6 bases at V and 0 bases at J, with 8 bases in the middle. The CDR3, as DNA: TGCAGCGTCAGAGTCATGAACACTGAAGCTTTCTTT. Translation: CSVRVMNTEAFF. The complete variable domain, with remaining parts taken from reference TRBV29-1 and TRBJ1-1, reads SAVISQKPSRDICQRGTSLTIQCQVDSQVTMMFWYRQQPGQSLTLIATANQGSEATYESGFVIDKFPISRPNLTFSTLTVSNMSPEDSSIYLCSVRVMNTEAFFGQGTRLTVV.

The gene calls are TRBV18 and TRBJ2-1, with D hard to call. This CDR3 is built from 10 residues. Germline CDR1 KGHSH, CDR2 LQKENI. V was shortened by 2 bases and J by 8 bases, with 1 base between the two germline ends. The chain's CDR3 is CASSPDEQFF. The CDR3 coding sequence is TGTGCCAGCTCACCAGATGAGCAGTTCTTC.

This clonotype was recorded at least ten times. The rearrangement joins TRBV2 to TRBJ1-5, with 8 positions matching TRBD1. This CDR3 is 13 amino acids long. Germline V gene lookup returns CDR1 SNHLY and CDR2 FYNNEI. With 8 bases clipped from V and 0 bases from J, the junction kept 0 bases outside the gene matches. CDR3 nucleotides: TGTGCCAGCGGACAGGGTAGCAATCAGCCCCAGCATTTT. Translating gives CASGQGSNQPQHF.

This clonotype was recorded a few times. The J gene is TRBJ2-3, the V gene TRBV5-1, with 9 bases matching TRBD1. The length of the CDR3 is 14 residues. Germline CDR1 is SGHRS and CDR2 is YFSETQ. Unmatched junction bases numbered 4, after V lost 6 bases and J lost 2 bases. The CDR3 nucleotides are TGCGCCAGCATGGACAGGGGCCACACAGATACGCAGTATTTT. This sequence encodes CASMDRGHTDTQYF. Full variable domain (missing parts from reference TRBV5-1 and TRBJ2-3): KAGVTQTPRYLIKTRGQQVTLSCSPISGHRSVSWYQQTPGQGLQFLFEYFSETQRNKGNFPGRFSGRQFSNSRSEMNVSTLELGDSALYLCASMDRGHTDTQYFGPGTRLTVL.

The table lists this clonotype with a few counts. The chain has TRBV5-1 and TRBJ1-1; D remains ambiguous. V was shortened by 4 bases and J by 7 bases, with 14 bases between the two germline ends. CDR1 and CDR2 from the germline V gene are SGHRS and YFSETQ. There are 13 residues in the CDR3. The CDR3 bases are TGCGCCAGCAGCCCGAGGGAAGTCGGTGAAGCTTTCTTT. Protein sequence: CASSPREVGEAFF.

The rearrangement links TRBV11-2 to TRBJ2-5, with unresolved D. Germline V CDR1 and CDR2: SGHAT, FQNNGV. The CDR3 loop spans 13 amino acids. V shed 0 bases and J shed 3 bases, with 5 bases lying between them. CDR3 nucleotide sequence: TGTGCCAGCAGCTTAGAACCGGAAGAGACCCAGTACTTC. It yields the protein CASSLEPEETQYF.

This chain uses TRBV7-2 with TRBJ1-2; TRBD1 agrees at 7 bases. Losses at the gene ends were 5 bases for V and 5 bases for J; bases not matched to a gene: 8. The CDR3 runs 14 residues. Germline assignment: CDR1 SGHTA and CDR2 FQGNSA. The CDR3 here is CASSPPGQRYGYTF. CDR3 DNA: TGTGCCAGCAGCCCTCCGGGACAGAGATATGGCTACACCTTC.

This chain links TRBV4-2 with TRBJ2-5; 7 bases line up with TRBD2. Germline V lookup: CDR1 LGHNA, CDR2 YNFKEQ. The ends lost 0 bases at V and 5 bases at J; junction bases unmatched: 6. The CDR3 covers 15 residues. DNA for the CDR3: TGTGCCAGCAGCCAAGACAGGAGCGGGGAGGAGACCCAGTACTTC. Translation gives CASSQDRSGEETQYF.

The chain employs TRBV4-1 and TRBJ2-2; 8 bases are a match to TRBD1. The CDR3 sequence is 14 residues long. The J segment lost 1 base and the V segment lost 5 bases, leaving 0 bases of the junction unmatched. The germline gives CDR1 MGHRA, CDR2 YSYEKL. CDR3 bases: TGCGCCAGCAGCGACAGGGGGAACACCGGGGAGCTGTTTTTT. It yields the protein CASSDRGNTGELFF.

This clonotype appeared a few times. This chain links TRBV7-8 with TRBJ2-3; maybe TRBD1 (6 bases). From germline, CDR1 is SGHVS and CDR2 FQNEAQ. V gave up 4 bases and J gave up 3 bases, with 11 bases separating them. This CDR3 is 14 amino acids long. In DNA form, the CDR3 reads TGTGCCAGCAGCTCCCGGACAGAAACAGATACGCAGTATTTT. The encoded protein is CASSSRTETDTQYF. Supplemented by reference TRBV7-8 and TRBJ2-3, the full variable domain reads GAGVSQSPRYKVAKRGQDVALRCDPISGHVSLFWYQQALGQGPEFLTYFQNEAQLDKSGLPSDRFFAERPEGSVSTLKIQRTQQEDSAVYLCASSSRTETDTQYFGPGTRLTVL.

This clonotype appeared many times. The rearrangement links TRBV7-3 to TRBJ2-1, with 8 bases lining up with TRBD2. Losses at the gene ends were 5 bases for V and 2 bases for J; bases not matched to a gene: 11. The CDR3 totals 17 residues. Germline lookup yields CDR1 SGHTA and CDR2 FQGTGA. CDR3 bases: TGTGCCAGCAGCCCCTCTCGTAGCGGGGTTACCTACAATGAGCAGTTCTTC. Its translation: CASSPSRSGVTYNEQFF.

This clonotype has only a few counts. This sequence joins TRBV5-1 and TRBJ2-3; 12 positions match TRBD2. The germline V gene has CDR1 SGHRS and CDR2 YFSETQ. With V trimmed by 1 base and J by 3 bases, 3 bases remained unmatched. There are 16 residues in the CDR3. The CDR3 region is CASSLRLAGATDTQYF. The DNA of the CDR3 is TGCGCCAGCAGCTTGAGACTAGCGGGAGCTACAGATACGCAGTATTTT.

This clonotype was counted between two and nine times. V is TRBV5-5 and J is TRBJ2-5; perhaps TRBD1 as D (6 bases). The CDR3 is 14 amino acids. V was pared by 2 bases and J by 5 bases, with 13 bases between. Germline V gene sequence: CDR1 SGHKS, CDR2 YYEKEE (reference sequence). CDR3 region: CASSFPDSKETQYF. The CDR3 bases are TGTGCCAGCAGCTTCCCGGACAGTAAGGAGACCCAGTACTTC.

The chain has TRBV29-1 and TRBJ2-3, with 9 positions matching TRBD1. The V and J ends lost 1 base and 2 bases, in that order; junction bases with no gene match: 7. This CDR3 is built from 16 residues. Germline CDR1 SQVTM, CDR2 ANQGSEA. The DNA for the CDR3 is TGCAGCGTTGAAGTGCCGGGACAGGGATTCACAGATACGCAGTATTTT. Translation: CSVEVPGQGFTDTQYF.

This clonotype was counted only a few times. The chain employs TRBV4-1 and TRBJ2-2; tentatively, D is TRBD2 (5 bases). Between the trimmed V and J ends, which lost 0 bases and 7 bases, there was a span of 18 bases. CDR1 MGHRA and CDR2 YSYEKL come from the germline V gene. The CDR3 is 17 residues long. CDR3 amino acids: CASSQDTGSADRGELFF. In DNA, the CDR3 is TGCGCCAGCAGCCAAGATACGGGGTCGGCGGACCGCGGGGAGCTGTTTTTT.

This chain connects TRBV19 to TRBJ2-1; D unresolved. The CDR3 runs 17 residues. Between the trimmed V and J ends, which lost 3 bases and 0 bases, there was a span of 15 bases. CDR1 and CDR2 from the germline V gene are LNHDA and SQIVND (reference sequence). The CDR3: CASSIGSRASSYNEQFF. The CDR3 coding sequence is TGTGCCAGTAGTATTGGTTCTCGCGCAAGCTCCTACAATGAGCAGTTCTTC.

The gene calls are TRBV12-3 or TRBV12-4 and TRBJ2-7, with 7 nucleotides matching TRBD2. Trimming took 0 bases from V and 0 from J; bases not matched to a gene: 11. The CDR3 totals 18 residues. The CDR3 loop is CASSLARDPWEGSYEQYF. The CDR3 DNA follows: TGTGCCAGCAGTTTAGCCCGGGACCCGTGGGAGGGCTCCTACGAGCAGTACTTC.

Many counts were recorded for this clonotype. The chain is built from TRBV10-3 and TRBJ2-4, with a possible D match to TRBD1 (6 bases). Deletions cut 8 bases from V and 2 bases from J, with 10 bases between. The CDR3 totals 13 residues. CDR1 ENHRY and CDR2 SYGVKD come from the germline V gene. The CDR3 loop is CAIARGTKNIQYF. CDR3 coding DNA: TGTGCCATCGCAAGGGGGACCAAAAACATTCAGTACTTC.

This clonotype has only one observation. The V and J genes are TRBV5-6 and TRBJ1-3, with no clear D. Trimming took off 3 bases at V and 4 bases at J, with 5 bases between the two ends. Germline V gives CDR1 SGHDT, CDR2 YYEEEE. The CDR3 length is 12 residues. The CDR3 DNA reads TGTGCCAGCAGCTCCGGGGGAAACACCATATATTTT. Encoded protein: CASSSGGNTIYF.

This clonotype showed up just a few times. The chain has TRBV15 and TRBJ2-7, with D possibly matching TRBD1 (5 bases). Trimming cost V 0 bases and J 4 bases, with 13 bases left between them. The length of the CDR3 is 15 residues. Per germline, CDR1 LNHNV and CDR2 YYDKDF (reference sequence). In DNA form, the CDR3 reads TGTGCCACCAGCAGAGATCAGGGCTTGCATTACGAGCAGTACTTC. Amino acid sequence: CATSRDQGLHYEQYF.

This clonotype has a count of ten or more. The V call is TRBV5-4, the J call TRBJ2-2; D might be TRBD1 or TRBD2, each matching 5 bases. Germline lookup yields CDR1 SGHNT and CDR2 YYREEE (reference sequence). The CDR3 is 13 residues long. V gave up 6 bases and J gave up 2 bases, with 8 bases separating them. DNA of the CDR3: TGTGCCAGCAATGGGGGAAACACCGGGGAGCTGTTTTTT. Amino acids: CASNGGNTGELFF.